Included here is one T cell receptor beta chain sequence, with context. What it recognizes is unknown. Measured with immunoSEQ multiplex PCR; TCRdb has only the in-frame clones, and not every one. The repertoire holds 20,000 to 25,000 clones, with roughly 84% as singletons. The CDR3 runs to 13 residues. Germline-derived CDR1 and CDR2 are SEHNR and FQNEAQ (reference sequence). V shed 2 bases and J shed 3 bases, with 7 bases lying between them. This specimen belongs to a study of T cells in localized non-small cell lung cancer. The study, taken as a whole, reports: A median about 62 of the top 100 tumor clones appeared in adjacent lung.

The specimen was peripheral blood, collected before any cancer treatment. The genes are TRBV7-9 and TRBJ1-1; D not certain. This sequence originates from a man aged 40-75 years with stage I lung adenocarcinoma. The CDR3 nucleotides are TGTGCCAGCAGCTTAACCGATTACACTGAAGCTTTCTTT. Amino acids: CASSLTDYTEAFF.